This T cell receptor (beta chain) comes out of a study of T cells in localized non-small cell lung cancer. Assay: immunoSEQ multiplex PCR; the TCRdb copy retains only in-frame clones and omits some. Of about 74,000 clones listed, roughly 80% were seen once; the top ten hold 1% to 1.5%. CDR3 length: 13 amino acids. Germline-derived CDR1 and CDR2 are LNHDA and SQIVND (reference sequence). V gave up 1 base and J gave up 4 bases, with 5 bases separating them. In the case of this clone: Its antigen remains unidentified.

Study conclusions and caveats: Adjacent lung tissue had a median about 57 of the top 100 clones found in the tumor. Owing to sequencing of a solitary tumor region, heterogeneity cannot be discounted. Uninvolved adjacent lung, not tumor, had the highest T cell clonality. A raised T cell density in blood coincided with lengthier overall survival.

This clonotype originated in a female donor at least 60 years old with stage I lung adenocarcinoma. The V call is TRBV19, the J call TRBJ1-5, with D uncertain. The sequencing used peripheral blood, collected before any cancer treatment. The CDR3 DNA is TGTGCCAGTAGTATAGCTGGAAATCAGCCCCAGCATTTT. This sequence encodes CASSIAGNQPQHF.